This T cell receptor beta chain was sequenced during a study of T cell responses to AZD1222 COVID-19 vaccine (dated by TCRdb to about 2021). The study in broad terms: TCR sequencing covered approximately 230 trial participants: 200 to 220 given two doses of AZD1222 and 26 given two doses of MenACWY control vaccine. Trial participants were enrolled by age into subgroups of 18-55, 56-69 and 70-plus years, and around 150, 28 and 57 TCR-sequenced participants, respectively, were included in these subgroups. The research as a whole found: The whole spike protein was spanned by vaccine-associated CD4 TCRs, and dominant responses were seen in regions 160-218 and 743-854. Spike-specific TCR breadth and depth rose significantly after two AZD1222 doses compared with day 0 and with MenACWY recipients. The 56-69-year group was small, and its depth increase did not reach significance, likely because of low power. Participants were mostly white British, with more females than males. The authors suggested clonal diversity may have been underestimated. Because no day 14 peak-response samples were available, the repertoires could be characterized only after the peak T cell response. Conclusions about previously exposed vaccinees were limited because only six AZD1222 recipients were SARS-CoV-2 seropositive at baseline. Nearly half of unique spike-specific TCRs reportedly recognized epitopes outside regions mutated in the B.1.351 and B.1.1.7 variants.

In regard to this clone: No cognate antigen has been identified for it. The record has no base qualities; no much larger clone is one base away.

The CDR3 regions of human TCRbeta chains were analyzed by immunosequencing. Turning to the authors' computational methods: Repertoire TCRs were checked for matches against a reference library of SARS-CoV-2-specific TCRs that had been generated using the MIRA antigen-specificity platform. Breadth meant the fraction of unique TCRs that were SARS-CoV-2-associated, whereas depth meant the fraction of total T cells that were SARS-CoV-2-associated. Using the MIRA data, each spike-specific TCR was assigned both to the spike region to which the TCR was reactive and to a CD4 or CD8 class. Log10-transformed breadth and depth values were compared by one-way ANOVA with Sidak's multiple comparisons tests. TCRdb limited this immuneACCESS table to in-frame rearrangements with V and J called. A share of clones is missing; checked studies link under half to unresolved V genes, and the rest is unexplained. V, J and clone size derive from that table, while D and trimming were established from the DNA sequence. The sample includes 180,000 or so clones, with about 90% observed a single time. Together, the top ten hold 1.5% to 2% of the sample.

According to the study, the label for this sample's time point signals: about 28 days (+/-7) after the second vaccine dose. AZD1222 recipients whose second dose came at about 4 weeks and those whose second dose came at about 12 weeks were combined into one group, since spike-specific TCR depth and breadth did not differ between the two schedules. Vaccinee samples were obtained from the UK trials COV001 and COV002, which included a single-blind randomized controlled phase 2/3 trial of AZD1222 (ChAdOx1 nCoV-19) in healthy adults. For TCRbeta chain sequencing, PBMC samples from trial participants were taken at day 0 and at day 28 after the second dose. CDR1 and CDR2, looked up from the germline V gene, are SGDLS and YYNGEE. At the junction V is shortened by 2 bases and J by 0 bases; bases outside the gene matches: 6. Measured from the cysteine to the phenylalanine, the CDR3 is 17 residues long. Of the read, only the CDR3 DNA is kept; its 51 bases are in frame from base 1.

The material was peripheral blood, obtained 28 days after the second AZD1222 dose. This receptor was obtained from an adult who received the AZD1222 COVID-19 vaccine. The V gene is TRBV9 and the J gene is TRBJ2-3; 10 junctional bases match TRBD2. The DNA sequence is as follows: TGTGCCAGCAGCGTCTACCCGGGACTAGCGAGCACAGATACGCAGTATTTT. It codes for CASSVYPGLASTDTQYF.